Below are 29 T cell receptor beta chains sequenced from a single sample in a study of blood T cells in healthy people across ages. Alongside a J-beta primer mix, a sample-barcoded 5' primer served in a second PCR lasting about 7 to 11 cycles. TCRdb re-called the 5' RACE reads through MiXCR, storing one row per CDR3 protein. The sample yields about 640,000 distinct CDR3 sequences, around 43% seen once. Sequencing input: blood. Receptors originate from a man of 80 years or more in good health.

The chain links TRBV5-8 to TRBJ2-3; tentatively, D is TRBD1 or TRBD2 (5 bases each). Looked up from germline, CDR1 is SGHTS and CDR2 is YDEGEE. The CDR3 has 15 amino acids. V lost 7 bases to trimming and J lost 4 bases, with 19 bases between them. The CDR3 reads CASAWLRGDADTQYF. The CDR3 nucleotides are TGTGCCAGCGCCTGGTTGAGGGGAGACGCAGATACGCAGTATTTT. Full variable domain (missing parts from reference TRBV5-8 and TRBJ2-3): EAGVTQSPTHLIKTRGQQATLRCSPISGHTSVYWYQQALGLGLQFLLWYDEGEERNRGNFPPRFSGRQFPNYSSELNVNALELEDSALYLCASAWLRGDADTQYFGPGTRLTVL.

V usage is TRBV3-1 and J usage is TRBJ2-4; 8 bases map to TRBD2. There are 20 residues in the CDR3. Germline V gene lookup returns CDR1 LGHDT and CDR2 YNNKEL (reference sequence). J lost 0 bases, V lost 0 bases, and 13 bases had no gene match. CDR3 loop: CASSQDGSGRPYEAKNIQYF. The CDR3 DNA reads as TGTGCCAGCAGCCAAGATGGGAGCGGGAGACCGTACGAAGCCAAAAACATTCAGTACTTC.

This clonotype was seen a few times. The J gene is TRBJ2-2, the V gene TRBV20-1; 10 bases map to TRBD2. After removal of 3 bases from V and 5 bases from J, the junction contained 6 bases not matched to a gene. The CDR3 consists of 15 residues. Per the germline V gene, CDR1 is DFQATT and CDR2 is SNEGSKA (reference sequence). CDR3 sequence: CSARVAGGGTGELFF. CDR3 nucleotide sequence: TGCAGTGCTAGGGTAGCGGGAGGTGGTACCGGGGAGCTGTTTTTT.

The chain combines TRBV7-2 with TRBJ2-5, with D perhaps TRBD2 (7 bases). This CDR3 is 18 amino acids long. Germline V CDR1 and CDR2: SGHTA, FQGNSA. The V end lost 4 bases, the J end lost 1 base, and 22 bases lay between the germline ends. The CDR3 nucleotides read TGTGCCAGCAGCTCCTTCCCCCGTTCGAGGGGGGGCCAAGAGACCCAGTACTTC. This sequence encodes CASSSFPRSRGGQETQYF. The full variable domain, completed using reference TRBV7-2 and TRBJ2-5, is GAGVSQSPSNKVTEKGKDVELRCDPISGHTALYWYRQSLGQGLEFLIYFQGNSAPDKSGLPSDRFSAERTGGSVSTLTIQRTQQEDSAVYLCASSSFPRSRGGQETQYFGPGTRLLVL.

This chain uses TRBV20-1 with TRBJ1-1; weak D call: TRBD1 (5 bases). CDR1 and CDR2 (germline): DFQATT, SNEGSKA (reference sequence). Trimming took off 1 base at V and 7 bases at J, with 16 bases between the two ends. CDR3 size: 14 residues. The CDR3 region has the DNA TGCAGTGCTAGAGTTCGGGGCACCTCTCTTGAAGCTTTCTTT. Translated: CSARVRGTSLEAFF.

This clonotype showed up just a few times. This chain links TRBV10-2 with TRBJ1-2; D perhaps matches TRBD1 (6 bases). V was pared by 6 bases and J by 7 bases, with 18 bases between. CDR3 length equals 14 residues. In germline, CDR1 is WSHSY, CDR2 SAAADI. The CDR3 protein is CASSEVRGPSGYTF. As DNA, the CDR3 is TGCGCCAGCAGCGAAGTTCGGGGGCCGAGTGGCTACACCTTC.

The gene calls are TRBV4-3 and TRBJ1-5; D remains ambiguous. The CDR3 sequence is 16 residues long. Germline V gene sequence: CDR1 LGHNA, CDR2 YSLEER. Trimming took 4 bases from V and 2 from J, leaving 15 bases between them. The chain's CDR3 is CASSPNRDPGNQPQHF. CDR3 coding DNA: TGCGCCAGCAGCCCAAACCGGGATCCCGGCAATCAGCCCCAGCATTTT.

This clonotype was counted between two and nine times. J is TRBJ2-7 and V is TRBV7-2, with a possible D match to TRBD2 (5 bases). The germline gives CDR1 SGHTA, CDR2 FQGNSA. This CDR3 comprises 11 residues. V was pared by 5 bases and J by 6 bases, with 8 bases between. The CDR3 nucleotides are TGTGCCAGCAGCCCCGGGATCGAGCAGTACTTC. Amino acid sequence: CASSPGIEQYF.

This clonotype has just one count. A clone one base away is much larger, so this may be a read error. J is TRBJ2-7 and V is TRBV5-1; TRBD2 matches at 8 bases. Germline CDR1 and CDR2: SGHRS and YFSETQ. J was trimmed by 7 bases and V by 4 bases; bases with no gene match: 7. This CDR3 comprises 13 residues. DNA of the CDR3: TGCGCCAGCAGCCGGGGGGGTTTACAGGAGCAGTACTTC. Translated: CASSRGGLQEQYF.

This clonotype turned up a few times. The V and J genes are TRBV15 and TRBJ1-5; D may be TRBD1 (5 bases). This CDR3 region has 13 residues. CDR1 is LNHNV and CDR2 is YYDKDF in the germline V gene (reference sequence). V shed 4 bases and J shed 4 bases, with 8 bases lying between them. The CDR3 spells CATSTHRNQPQHF. CDR3 nucleotides: TGTGCCACCAGCACCCACAGGAATCAGCCCCAGCATTTT.

This clonotype was counted at least ten times. V gene TRBV4-3 combines with J gene TRBJ2-5, with D uncertain. V was shortened by 0 bases and J by 3 bases, with 11 bases between the two germline ends. The CDR3 runs to 15 residues. Germline loops: CDR1 LGHNA, CDR2 YSLEER. This CDR3 reads CASSQDLTTKETQYF. The CDR3 DNA reads TGCGCCAGCAGCCAAGATCTGACAACGAAAGAGACCCAGTACTTC.

The chain uses TRBV7-3 and TRBJ2-3; the D gene could be TRBD1 or TRBD2 (6 bases each). The CDR3 runs 16 residues. The germline CDR1 and CDR2 sequences are SGHTA and FQGTGA. V dropped 8 bases and J dropped 4 bases, with 22 bases sitting between them. CDR3 sequence: CASSWGASRGPDTQYF. CDR3 nucleotide sequence: TGTGCCAGCTCTTGGGGGGCTTCAAGAGGTCCAGATACGCAGTATTTT. The entire variable domain, with the rest obtained from reference TRBV7-3 and TRBJ2-3, is as follows: GAGVSQTPSNKVTEKGKYVELRCDPISGHTALYWYRQSLGQGPEFLIYFQGTGAADDSGLPNDRFFAVRPEGSVSTLKIQRTERGDSAVYLCASSWGASRGPDTQYFGPGTRLTVL.

The genes are TRBV7-2 and TRBJ2-5, with 7 bases lining up with TRBD1. The CDR3 has 15 residues. V was pared by 1 base and J by 4 bases, with 6 bases of the junction left unmatched. CDR1 is SGHTA and CDR2 is FQGNSA in the germline V gene. This CDR3 reads CASSLVGSGGETQYF. CDR3 coding DNA: TGTGCCAGCAGCTTAGTGGGGTCAGGGGGAGAGACCCAGTACTTC.

Only one count was recorded for this clonotype. One junction end does not reproduce the germline sequence, and a read error may be involved. The genes are TRBV20-1 and TRBJ2-3; 7 nucleotides agree with TRBD2. From germline, CDR1 is DFQATT and CDR2 SNEGSKA (reference sequence). The CDR3 has 14 amino acids. The CDR3 region has the DNA TGCAGTGCTAGACAACCGGGAGGAGCAGAGACGCAGTATTTT. Translation gives CSARQPGGAETQYF.

The table lists this clonotype with many counts. The J gene is TRBJ2-1, the V gene TRBV9; D perhaps matches TRBD2 (6 bases). This CDR3 has 15 amino acids. Germline-derived CDR1 and CDR2 are SGDLS and YYNGEE. Trimming left V 2 bases short and J 0 bases short, with 9 bases between. The CDR3 DNA reads as TGTGCCAGCAGCGTTAGCGGCAGCTCCTACAATGAGCAGTTCTTC. Amino acid sequence: CASSVSGSSYNEQFF.

This clonotype has a count of ten or more. The V call is TRBV10-3, the J call TRBJ2-4, with D perhaps TRBD1 or TRBD2 (5 bases each). Per germline, CDR1 ENHRY and CDR2 SYGVKD. With 0 bases removed from V and 9 bases from J, the gap between germline ends came to 9 bases. The CDR3 totals 13 residues. CDR3: CAISESGVGIQYF. DNA for the CDR3: TGTGCCATCAGTGAGTCGGGGGTTGGCATTCAGTACTTC.

On this clonotype: One end of the junction is discordant with germline, which a read error may explain. The V gene is TRBV2, the J gene TRBJ2-7; 7 bases map to TRBD1. The germline V gene has CDR1 SNHLY and CDR2 FYNNEI. The CDR3 runs to 14 residues. The CDR3 DNA follows: TGTGCCAGAACGGGACAGCTACTCTCCTGCGAGCAGTACTTC. It encodes CARTGQLLSCEQYF.

The genes are TRBV6-1 and TRBJ2-1, with 7 nucleotides matching TRBD1. The J call may be wrong; the DNA end is better matched by TRBJ2-7. This CDR3 is 17 amino acids long. The V gene's germline CDR1 is MNHNS and CDR2 SASEGT. The CDR3 sequence is CASSEAPDREIYNEQYF. DNA of the CDR3: TGTGCCAGCAGTGAAGCCCCCGACAGGGAAATTTACAATGAGCAGTACTTC.

This clonotype was seen only a few times. The chain couples TRBV5-1 to TRBJ2-6; D gene ambiguous. The V gene's germline CDR1 is SGHRS and CDR2 YFSETQ. This CDR3 has 14 residues. V was cut by 4 bases and J by 2 bases, with 7 bases left in between. CDR3 in amino acids: CASSLSAGANVLTF. The CDR3 region has the DNA TGCGCCAGCAGCCTCTCCGCTGGGGCCAACGTCCTGACTTTC. The complete variable domain, with remaining parts taken from reference TRBV5-1 and TRBJ2-6, reads KAGVTQTPRYLIKTRGQQVTLSCSPISGHRSVSWYQQTPGQGLQFLFEYFSETQRNKGNFPGRFSGRQFSNSRSEMNVSTLELGDSALYLCASSLSAGANVLTFGAGSRLTVL.

This clonotype has more than one count but fewer than ten. The CDR3 DNA is TGTGCCAGCAATACCGGACAGGGGTCAGATACGCAGTATTTT. It specifies CASNTGQGSDTQYF. The chain is built from TRBV12-3 or TRBV12-4 and TRBJ2-3; 9 bases line up with TRBD1. V gave up 7 bases and J gave up 4 bases; unmatched junction bases: 6. This CDR3 spans 14 amino acids.

The rearrangement links TRBV20-1 to TRBJ1-3; D is unclear. The CDR3 runs to 13 residues. V gave up 3 bases and J gave up 0 bases, with 6 bases separating them. The germline V gene encodes CDR1 DFQATT and CDR2 SNEGSKA (reference sequence). The DNA of the CDR3 is TGCAGTGCTAGCATACCCTCTGGAAACACCATATATTTT. The encoded protein is CSASIPSGNTIYF.

The chain combines TRBV4-3 with TRBJ1-2, with D perhaps TRBD1 (5 bases). Deletions cut 0 bases from V and 5 bases from J, with 19 bases between. This CDR3 region has 17 residues. In germline, CDR1 is LGHNA, CDR2 YSLEER. CDR3 sequence (DNA): TGCGCCAGCAGCCAAGATTTCGGGCAGGGTAAGGCGTATGGCTACACCTTC. Amino acids: CASSQDFGQGKAYGYTF.

The chain joins TRBV7-2 to TRBJ2-7, with 7 positions matching TRBD2. The CDR3 is 18 amino acids. V lost 2 bases and J lost 2; bases outside the gene matches: 15. CDR1 and CDR2 from the germline V gene are SGHTA and FQGNSA. The CDR3 nucleotides are TGTGCCAGCAGCTTAACGCATCCAATGGGTGGGGGGGCCTACGAGCAGTACTTC. Its protein is CASSLTHPMGGGAYEQYF.

The chain has TRBV7-2 and TRBJ1-6, with D uncertain. The CDR3 covers 13 residues. Trimming stripped 8 bases from V and 6 bases from J, with 11 bases between. Per germline, CDR1 SGHTA and CDR2 FQGNSA. CDR3 DNA: TGTGCCAGCTTATGGGTCCTTAATTCACCCCTCCACTTT. This sequence encodes CASLWVLNSPLHF. Filled out from reference TRBV7-2 and TRBJ1-6, the complete variable domain reads GAGVSQSPSNKVTEKGKDVELRCDPISGHTALYWYRQSLGQGLEFLIYFQGNSAPDKSGLPSDRFSAERTGGSVSTLTIQRTQQEDSAVYLCASLWVLNSPLHFGNGTRLTVT.

A few counts support this clonotype. The chain carries TRBV21-1 and TRBJ2-1; the table assigns TRBD1, which was not confirmed against the DNA. TRBV21-1 is described as a pseudogene. This CDR3 region has 17 residues. The CDR3 reads CASSPPRGGSSYNEQFF. CDR3 sequence (DNA): TGTGCCAGCAGCCCTCCGAGGGGCGGGAGCTCCTACAATGAGCAGTTCTTC.

The rearrangement links TRBV15 to TRBJ1-2, with D perhaps TRBD1 (5 bases). The germline gives CDR1 LNHNV, CDR2 YYDKDF (reference sequence). Trimming left V 0 bases short and J 8 bases short, with 10 bases between. This CDR3 spans 13 amino acids. The CDR3 nucleotides read TGTGCCACCAGCAGAGATCCAGGGATAGGCTACACCTTC. This sequence encodes CATSRDPGIGYTF.

The V and J genes are TRBV7-9 and TRBJ1-1; D ambiguous. Trimming stripped 4 bases from V and 5 bases from J, with 11 bases between. The CDR3 runs to 13 residues. The germline gives CDR1 SEHNR, CDR2 FQNEAQ (reference sequence). The CDR3 region is CASSSEGWTEAFF. The DNA for the CDR3 is TGTGCCAGCAGCTCCGAGGGATGGACTGAAGCTTTCTTT.

Concerning this clonotype: The germline gene is not matched at one end of the junction; a read error may be the cause. The rearrangement uses TRBV20-1 and TRBJ2-1; TRBD2 agrees at 8 bases. Germline V CDR1 and CDR2: DFQATT, SNEGSKA (reference sequence). The CDR3 extends over 16 amino acids. The CDR3 coding sequence is TGCAGTGCGAGAGGGGCTACGACTAGCGAGTTAGGGGAGCAGTTCTTC. This codes for CSARGATTSELGEQFF.

The chain couples TRBV6-5 to TRBJ1-2; the D is unclear. Germline-derived CDR1 and CDR2 are MNHEY and SVGAGI. The V end lost 6 bases, the J end lost 8 bases, and 25 bases lay between the germline ends. The length of the CDR3 is 16 residues. This CDR3 is CASSLGNAVPRSGYTF. Here the CDR3 DNA reads TGTGCCAGCAGCCTGGGGAACGCGGTGCCGCGGTCGGGCTACACCTTC.